What follows are 19 T cell receptor beta chains derived from one specimen sequenced in a study of CD8 T cells in ankylosing spondylitis (dated by TCRdb to the late 2010s). The library relied on 5' RACE. Instrument on record: Illumina HiSeq 2500. Starting from the raw public reads, TCRdb applied fastp trimming at Q25, assembled clones with MiXCR and retained in-frame beta chains. Merged by CDR3 protein, the rows form single entries marked with the most common genes and DNA. This sample holds about 150,000 distinct CDR3 sequences; around 42% were observed only once. Of the sample, approximately 14% is held by the ten largest clones. The sequenced material came from synovial fluid, either unsorted or a sorted T cell fraction (not recorded which). The receptor source for this set is a male donor with ankylosing spondylitis.

CDR3 nucleotide sequence: TGTGCCAGCAGGCCTAGCGGGACTAGCACAGATACGCAGTATTTT. It is translated as CASRPSGTSTDTQYF. V and J are TRBV14 and TRBJ2-3; 9 nucleotides agree with TRBD2. The CDR3 loop spans 15 amino acids. Trimming removed 6 bases from V and 0 bases from J; junction bases left unmatched: 4. The germline gives CDR1 SGHDN, CDR2 FVKESK.

This chain connects TRBV12-3 or TRBV12-4 to TRBJ1-2; 7 bases align to TRBD1. V lost 2 bases and J lost 5; bases outside the gene matches: 11. CDR3 length: 16 residues. This CDR3 reads CASSLNGGQTEYGYTF. For the CDR3, the DNA is TGTGCCAGCAGTTTAAACGGGGGACAGACTGAATATGGCTACACCTTC.

This clonotype was detected a few times. J is TRBJ2-1 and V is TRBV6-2 or TRBV6-3; TRBD2 aligns across 8 bases. Germline CDR1 reads MNHEY; CDR2 reads SVGEGT. V lost 4 bases to trimming and J lost 9 bases; unmatched junction nucleotides: 5. The CDR3 is 13 residues long. The CDR3, as DNA: TGTGCCAGCAGTTCCGGACTAGCCACTGAGCAGTTCTTC. Translated, it gives CASSSGLATEQFF.

The V and J genes are TRBV12-3 or TRBV12-4 and TRBJ2-1, with TRBD2 matching over 14 bases. This CDR3 has 17 amino acids. V was clipped by 5 bases and J by 7 bases; unmatched bases: 10. The CDR3 is CASSRPGLAGEGNEQFF. The CDR3 region has the DNA TGTGCCAGCAGTCGGCCGGGACTAGCGGGGGAGGGTAATGAGCAGTTCTTC.

The rearrangement links TRBV7-6 to TRBJ2-7; a weak D match, TRBD1 (6 bases). This CDR3 region has 18 residues. Germline assignment: CDR1 SGHVS and CDR2 FNYEAQ. V lost 2 bases and J 0 bases, leaving 20 bases between the germline ends. The DNA of the CDR3 is TGTGCCAGCAGCTTAAATATTCGGGCGGACAGCCGCTCCTACGAGCAGTACTTC. It translates to CASSLNIRADSRSYEQYF.

The genes are TRBV12-3 or TRBV12-4 and TRBJ1-2; unclear D gene. V was clipped by 3 bases and J by 5 bases, with 7 bases between them. The CDR3 consists of 12 residues. CDR3 amino acids: CASSFTVYGYTF. The CDR3 nucleotides are TGTGCCAGCAGTTTCACGGTGTATGGCTACACCTTC.

In its sample, this clonotype was seen a few times. The V call is TRBV4-2, the J call TRBJ2-7, with TRBD2 matching 10 bases. CDR1 and CDR2 from the germline V gene are LGHNA and YNFKEQ. This CDR3 has 19 residues. Losses at the gene ends were 5 bases for V and 4 bases for J; bases not matched to a gene: 20. The CDR3 coding sequence is TGTGCCAGCAGCATACTTGAGGCAGTTTCTAGCGGGAGTTTTTACGAGCAGTACTTC. This gives the protein CASSILEAVSSGSFYEQYF.

This clonotype has more than one count but fewer than ten. The chain carries TRBV28 and TRBJ2-1, with D unclear. In germline, CDR1 is MDHEN, CDR2 SYDVKM. V was shortened by 6 bases and J by 0 bases, with 9 bases between the two germline ends. This CDR3 is built from 14 residues. This CDR3 is CASSPLSSYNEQFF. As DNA, the CDR3 is TGTGCCAGCAGCCCCTTGAGCTCCTACAATGAGCAGTTCTTC.

This clonotype occurred a few times. This chain joins TRBV5-1 and TRBJ2-2; no definite D call. Germline CDR1 is SGHRS and CDR2 is YFSETQ. Trimming removed 0 bases at V and 6 bases at J, with 15 bases between. The CDR3 loop spans 16 amino acids. CDR3 region: CASSLAFWGIAGELFF. In nucleotides, the CDR3 is TGCGCCAGCAGCTTGGCCTTTTGGGGAATAGCCGGGGAGCTGTTTTTT.

In its sample, this clonotype was seen a few times. The chain employs TRBV12-3 or TRBV12-4 and TRBJ1-1; possible D gene TRBD1, 5 bases. The CDR3 sequence is 14 residues long. Trimming removed 3 bases from V and 1 base from J, with 9 bases in between. The DNA for the CDR3 is TGTGCCAGCAGTTTGGGGGTCTGGAACACTGAAGCTTTCTTT. It encodes CASSLGVWNTEAFF.

In its sample, this clonotype was seen a few times. J is TRBJ1-5 and V is TRBV12-3 or TRBV12-4; TRBD1 matches 8 bases. The V gene end was trimmed by 5 bases and the J gene end by 0 bases; junction bases not matched to a gene: 15. The CDR3 covers 19 residues. The CDR3 region is CASSPPSAGGIYSNQPQHF. The CDR3 DNA reads TGTGCCAGCAGTCCTCCCTCCGCAGGGGGCATTTATAGCAATCAGCCCCAGCATTTT.

The V and J genes are TRBV5-1 and TRBJ2-1, with 14 bases matching TRBD2. This CDR3 is 18 amino acids long. Germline V gene sequence: CDR1 SGHRS, CDR2 YFSETQ. Trimming removed 1 base from V and 7 bases from J; junction bases left unmatched: 10. The CDR3 nucleotides are TGCGCCAGCAGCTTGTTCCTGCCGGGACTAGCGGGAGTTAATGAGCAGTTCTTC. Translated, it gives CASSLFLPGLAGVNEQFF.

V is TRBV25-1 and J is TRBJ2-7; 9 bases map to TRBD1. V shed 1 base and J 4 bases; nucleotides not matched to a gene: 8. The CDR3 is 16 residues long. Germline V gene lookup returns CDR1 MGHDK and CDR2 SYGVNS. The CDR3 DNA reads as TGTGCCAGCAGTGAATGGGGACAGGGAAAAGCTTACGAGCAGTACTTC. Translating gives CASSEWGQGKAYEQYF.

Turning to this clonotype: A much larger clone is a single base away; this may be a read error. The chain's CDR3 is CASSQRDTQYF. The CDR3 DNA reads TGTGCCAGCAGCCAACGGGATACGCAGTATTTT. The chain has TRBV6-5 and TRBJ2-3, with D uncertain. V lost 6 bases and J 6 bases, leaving 7 bases between the germline ends. Germline CDR1 is MNHEY and CDR2 is SVGAGI. The CDR3 spans 11 residues.

There are a few counts of this clonotype. The chain carries TRBV19 and TRBJ2-7, with 8 bases matching TRBD1. The V gene end was trimmed by 3 bases and the J gene end by 3 bases; junction bases not matched to a gene: 7. The germline V gene has CDR1 LNHDA and CDR2 SQIVND (reference sequence). The CDR3 runs to 15 residues. As DNA, the CDR3 is TGTGCCAGTAGTATGTCCCCAGGGGGCATCTACGAGCAGTACTTC. As protein: CASSMSPGGIYEQYF. The entire variable domain, with the rest obtained from reference TRBV19 and TRBJ2-7, is as follows: DGGITQSPKYLFRKEGQNVTLSCEQNLNHDAMYWYRQDPGQGLRLIYYSQIVNDFQKGDIAEGYSVSREKKESFPLTVTSAQKNPTAFYLCASSMSPGGIYEQYFGPGTRLTVT.

In its sample, this clonotype was seen many times. V gene TRBV7-6 combines with J gene TRBJ1-2; D gene ambiguous. Germline V lookup: CDR1 SGHVS, CDR2 FNYEAQ. The CDR3 extends over 12 amino acids. Trimming shortened V by 1 base and J by 7 bases, and 7 bases separated the two germline ends. CDR3: CASSLETGGYTF. The DNA of the CDR3 is TGTGCCAGCAGCTTAGAGACCGGTGGCTACACCTTC.

V is TRBV9 and J is TRBJ1-1, with D possibly matching TRBD1 (6 bases). Deletions cut 3 bases from V and 1 base from J, with 10 bases between. The germline V gene has CDR1 SGDLS and CDR2 YYNGEE. The CDR3 has 14 residues. Here the CDR3 DNA reads TGTGCCAGCAGCGCAGGACAGCGGAACACTGAAGCTTTCTTT. It codes for CASSAGQRNTEAFF.

V and J are TRBV10-3 and TRBJ2-1; TRBD2 aligns across 7 bases. This CDR3 has 14 amino acids. Germline values: CDR1 ENHRY, CDR2 SYGVKD. The ends lost 0 bases at V and 6 bases at J; junction bases unmatched: 2. The CDR3, as DNA: TGTGCCATCAGTGAGTCTTTAGCGGGCAATGAGCAGTTCTTC. This gives the protein CAISESLAGNEQFF.

This clonotype was recorded a few times. The chain employs TRBV11-2 and TRBJ2-2; the match to TRBD2 covers 7 bases. Germline V gene data show CDR1 as SGHAT and CDR2 as FQNNGV. The CDR3 runs to 17 residues. Trimming removed 2 bases from V and 0 bases from J; junction bases left unmatched: 6. This CDR3 is CASSLWEGYPNTGELFF. The CDR3 nucleotides are TGTGCCAGCAGCTTATGGGAGGGATACCCGAACACCGGGGAGCTGTTTTTT.